This is a list of T cell receptor beta chains from one sample in a study of T cells in localized non-small cell lung cancer. The assay was immunoSEQ multiplex PCR, and TCRdb's table has in-frame clones only and misses some. This sample has some 15,000 clones, with 85% found just once. The starting material was peripheral blood, obtained before any cancer treatment. All receptors come from a female donor aged 60 or older with stage I squamous cell lung carcinoma. Both conserved end residues are part of each CDR3. A D gene is named only where the DNA matches it firmly. Only some rows state a clone size, as once, few, many or a class for expanded clones.

clone_size | j_call | d_call | v_call | cdr3_aa | cdr3_nt
NA | TRBJ2-3 | NA | TRBV9 | CASSVWGAEDTQYF | TGTGCCAGCAGCGTATGGGGGGCTGAAGATACGCAGTATTTT
NA | TRBJ1-6 | NA | TRBV2 | CASRSTGNSPLHF | TGTGCCAGCAGGTCAACAGGGAATTCACCCCTCCACTTT
NA | TRBJ2-2 | TRBD1 | TRBV18 | CASSHRGLANTGELFF | TGTGCCAGCTCTCACAGGGGATTAGCGAACACCGGGGAGCTGTTTTTT
NA | TRBJ2-5 | TRBD1 | TRBV6-5 | CASTEDRQETQYF | TGTGCCAGCACCGAGGACAGGCAAGAGACCCAGTACTTC
few | TRBJ1-1 | NA | TRBV5-4 | CASSSGILNTEAFF | TGTGCCAGCAGCTCGGGTATTTTGAACACTGAAGCTTTCTTT
NA | TRBJ2-3 | TRBD2 | TRBV29-1 | CSVDKLRLAGCGDTQYF | TGCAGCGTTGACAAGCTCCGCCTAGCGGGCTGCGGAGATACGCAGTATTTT
once | TRBJ1-2 | NA | TRBV5-4 | CASRHLVTGDGYTF | TGTGCCAGTAGACACCTCGTTACAGGCGATGGCTACACCTTC
NA | TRBJ2-7 | TRBD1 | TRBV7-2 | CASSLRTGTGESEQYF | TGTGCCAGCAGCCTAAGAACCGGGACAGGGGAATCCGAGCAGTACTTC
NA | TRBJ1-1 | NA | TRBV2 | CASKIISAEAFF | TGTGCCAGCAAAATTATTAGCGCCGAAGCTTTCTTT
NA | TRBJ2-3 | NA | TRBV6-1 | CASSERSALSTDTQYF | TGTGCCAGCAGTGAAAGGTCAGCCCTAAGCACAGATACGCAGTATTTT
NA | TRBJ2-1 | TRBD2 | TRBV6-4 | CASSDSTSGISYNEQFF | TGTGCCAGCAGTGACTCTACTAGCGGGATTAGCTACAATGAGCAGTTCTTC
once | TRBJ2-7 | NA | TRBV6-1 | CASSEAGHAYEQYF | TGTGCCAGCAGTGAAGCGGGACACGCCTACGAGCAGTACTTC
NA | TRBJ2-1 | NA | TRBV4-1 | CASSQNRGQFF | TGCGCCAGCAGCCAGAATAGAGGGCAGTTCTTC
NA | TRBJ1-1 | NA | TRBV28 | CASSVLGEKNTEAFF | TGTGCCAGCAGTGTGTTGGGGGAAAAGAACACTGAAGCTTTCTTT
NA | TRBJ1-3 | NA | TRBV7-2 | CASSLADLENTIYF | TGTGCCAGCAGCTTAGCCGACTTGGAAAACACCATATATTTT
NA | TRBJ2-7 | TRBD2 | TRBV10-3 | CAISGTGTSYEQYF | TGTGCCATCTCGGGAACCGGGACTAGCTACGAGCAGTACTTC
NA | TRBJ1-2 | NA | TRBV11-2 | CASSNGRHYGYTF | TGTGCCAGTAGCAATGGGCGGCACTATGGCTACACCTTC
once | TRBJ2-6 | TRBD1 | TRBV6-4 | CASSATGDGANVLTF | TGTGCCAGCAGCGCGACAGGGGATGGGGCCAACGTCCTGACTTTC
NA | TRBJ2-1 | TRBD2 | TRBV6-1 | CASSPLGGYNEQFF | TGTGCCAGCAGTCCCCTCGGGGGGTACAATGAGCAGTTCTTC
NA | TRBJ1-1 | TRBD1 | TRBV7-3 | CASSLEGAGGTEAFF | TGTGCCAGCAGCTTAGAGGGGGCTGGAGGCACTGAAGCTTTCTTT
NA | TRBJ2-1 | TRBD2 | TRBV30 | CAWSNIAGAFYNEQFF | TGTGCCTGGAGTAATATAGCGGGGGCCTTTTACAATGAGCAGTTCTTC
NA | TRBJ2-7 | TRBD2 | TRBV5-1 | CASSSDGLVGQYF | TGCGCCAGCAGCTCCGATGGACTAGTCGGGCAGTACTTC
NA | TRBJ2-7 | NA | TRBV28 | CASSAPMDGWDYEQYF | TGTGCCAGCAGTGCCCCAATGGACGGGTGGGACTACGAGCAGTACTTC
large | TRBJ1-1 | TRBD1 | TRBV6-6 | CASRGTVNEAFF | TGTGCCAGCAGGGGGACAGTAAATGAAGCTTTCTTT
NA | TRBJ2-7 | NA | TRBV5-6 | CASSYLQSYEQYF | TGTGCCAGCAGTTACTTACAGAGCTACGAGCAGTACTTC
once | TRBJ1-4 | NA | TRBV29-1 | CSVEGGPGLGEKLFF | TGCAGCGTTGAAGGGGGTCCGGGACTCGGTGAAAAACTGTTTTTT
large | TRBJ2-3 | TRBD2 | TRBV28 | CASSFLGGDTDTQYF | TGTGCCAGCAGTTTCTTGGGAGGGGATACAGATACGCAGTATTTT
NA | TRBJ1-3 | NA | TRBV21-1 | CASSRLGQGSGNTIYF | TGTGCCAGCAGCCGCCTAGGCCAGGGGTCTGGAAACACCATATATTTT
NA | TRBJ2-5 | NA | TRBV4-2 | CASSQDRPGQETQYF | TGTGCCAGCAGCCAAGATCGACCAGGACAAGAGACCCAGTACTTC
NA | TRBJ1-1 | NA | TRBV11-2 | CASSWGTANTEAFF | TGTGCCAGCAGCTGGGGGACGGCGAACACTGAAGCTTTCTTT
NA | TRBJ2-1 | NA | TRBV4-1 | CASSQDGGPTYEQFF | TGCGCCAGCAGCCAAGACGGCGGTCCCACCTATGAGCAGTTCTTC